Sequencing of this T cell receptor (beta chain) was carried out in a study of blood T cell repertoires in COVID-19. Study-level information: Samples taken during acute and convalescent COVID-19 were collected in the United States, Italy and Spain. Sources were T cells, B-cell-depleted T cells, or PBMCs; the material itself was cDNA or gDNA.

As processed by the authors: Amplification of reference gene primers was used by the study to estimate nucleated cell counts. Clones were read by immunoSEQ multiplex PCR, and TCRdb kept only the in-frame ones, dropping some. That table furnishes V, J and clone size, whereas the DNA furnished D and trimming. The table shows tens of thousands of clones, with 80% to 90% occurring only once. The TCR comes from a woman in her sixties or seventies with acute or convalescent COVID-19. The sequenced sample consisted of peripheral blood.

CDR3: CASSPTGQGVRGTEAFF. The CDR3 DNA follows: TGTGCCAGCAGCCCGACCGGACAGGGGGTTCGAGGCACTGAAGCTTTCTTT. The V and J genes are TRBV3-1 (or the pseudogene TRBV3-2) and TRBJ1-1, with 10 bases lining up with TRBD1. The CDR3 is 17 amino acids. Germline CDR1 reads LGHDT; CDR2 reads YNNKEL (reference sequence). V lost 4 bases to trimming and J lost 4 bases; unmatched junction nucleotides: 12.